This entry is about one T cell receptor (beta chain). Its antigen is not identified. CD45RO/CCR7/CD25/CD127/CD95/CD27 staining was used to isolate CD4+ naive, central memory, regulatory and stem cell-like memory cells by sorting. Isolated RNA was reverse transcribed in full, so expressed TCRB transcripts were sequenced. Generated by immunoSEQ multiplex PCR, the TCRdb table keeps only in-frame clones and is missing some. The sample consists of 680,000 or so clones, roughly 13% of them appearing once. This specimen comes from a study of beta chain features in type 1 diabetes. Findings and limits, study-wide: Shortening of TCRB CDR3s, moderate but significant, appeared in all four CD4+ subsets of Type 1 diabetes patients. PCR might favor shorter templates, equally in patients and controls.

The CDR3 runs to 14 residues. Input material: naive CD4+ T cells from blood. The receptor comes from a man aged 18 to 29 with type 1 diabetes. The rearrangement joins TRBV12-2 to TRBJ1-5. TRBV12-2 has pseudogene status. The CDR3 coding sequence is TGTGCAAGTCGGGCCGACCGGAGCAATCAGCCCCAGCATTTT. This gives the protein CASRADRSNQPQHF.